A single T cell receptor (beta chain) is shown here with its context. This record comes from a study of blood T cells in healthy people across ages. The CDR3 is 14 amino acids. CDR1 and CDR2 from the germline V gene are DFQATT and SNEGSKA (reference sequence). The V gene lost 5 bases and the J gene lost 8 bases, with 18 bases spanning the gap. With a J-beta primer mix and a sample-barcoded 5' primer, a second PCR ran roughly 7 to 11 cycles. TCRdb independently ran MiXCR on the 5' RACE reads; one entry per CDR3 protein. The table lists fewer than 2 million distinct CDR3 sequences, about 39% of them singletons, with under 25% in the top ten.

The source of this sequence is a human donor in good health. Source material: blood. V and J are TRBV20-1 and TRBJ2-2; D may be TRBD2 (7 bases). CDR3 region: CSAVGAAGSGELFF. CDR3 bases: TGCAGTGCTGTGGGGGCAGCGGGGTCAGGGGAGCTGTTTTTT.